Each of the 22 T cell receptor beta chains below was sequenced from the same sample in a study of cytomegalovirus exposure and HLA in healthy donors (dated by TCRdb to between 2016 and 2019). Library generation was performed with the immunoSEQ multiplex PCR assay. The multiplex PCR relied on a mix of 60 forward primers for TCR Vbeta segments and 13 reverse primers for TCR Jbeta segments. TCRdb holds this immuneACCESS table with in-frame rearrangements only. Some clones are missing; in checked studies, unresolved V genes explain under half, and the rest has no known cause. Here the sample has around 190,000 clones; 80% to 90% occur a single time. The ten most abundant clones make up roughly 0.34% of the sample. The specimen was PBMCs. All receptors come from a woman younger than 45 in good health and CMV-seronegative.

The chain carries TRBV28 and TRBJ2-7; TRBD1 agrees at 9 bases. With 7 bases clipped from V and 5 bases from J, the junction kept 6 bases outside the gene matches. The germline gives CDR1 MDHEN, CDR2 SYDVKM. The CDR3 totals 13 residues. The CDR3 sequence: CASTGTGLDEQYF. CDR3 in DNA: TGTGCCAGCACCGGGACAGGGTTAGACGAGCAGTACTTC.

The chain is built from TRBV5-4 and TRBJ2-1, with 7 bases that match TRBD1. Germline V lookup: CDR1 SGHNT, CDR2 YYREEE (reference sequence). This CDR3 has 14 residues. The J segment lost 6 bases and the V segment lost 2 bases, leaving 5 bases of the junction unmatched. CDR3 nucleotides: TGTGCCAGCAGCTTTGGGACAGCGAGCAATGAGCAGTTCTTC. It translates to CASSFGTASNEQFF.

This clone was detected only once. The rearrangement joins TRBV12-2 to TRBJ2-7; the DNA was not compared with TRBD1, the D call given in the table. TRBV12-2 is labeled a pseudogene. The CDR3 runs 18 residues. Here the CDR3 DNA reads TGTGCAAGCACCGGCTTGGACAGGGGGCGAACCAGCTCCTACGAGCAGTACTTC. Amino acids: CASTGLDRGRTSSYEQYF.

The rearrangement links TRBV7-9 to TRBJ2-2; 12 nucleotides line up with TRBD1. The ends lost 3 bases at V and 3 bases at J; junction bases unmatched: 2. This CDR3 region has 16 residues. Germline CDR1 and CDR2: SEHNR and FQNEAQ (reference sequence). The CDR3 coding sequence is TGTGCCAGCAGCTTGGGACAGGGGGCTTACACCGGGGAGCTGTTTTTT. Translating gives CASSLGQGAYTGELFF.

This chain joins TRBV7-6 and TRBJ2-1; maybe TRBD2 (5 bases). Trimming took off 2 bases at V and 10 bases at J, with 9 bases between the two ends. Germline V gene data show CDR1 as SGHVS and CDR2 as FNYEAQ. This CDR3 has 12 residues. Here the CDR3 reads CASSLSGREQFF. DNA for the CDR3: TGTGCCAGCAGCTTAAGCGGTCGAGAGCAGTTCTTC. The variable domain in full, with the rest retrieved from reference TRBV7-6 and TRBJ2-1, is GAGVSQSPRYKVTKRGQDVALRCDPISGHVSLYWYRQALGQGPEFLTYFNYEAQQDKSGLPNDRFSAERPEGSISTLTIQRTEQRDSAMYRCASSLSGREQFFGPGTRLTVL.

The gene calls are TRBV7-3 and TRBJ2-2; D remains unclear. V dropped 1 base and J dropped 1 base, with 4 bases sitting between them. This CDR3 region has 14 residues. The germline gives CDR1 SGHTA, CDR2 FQGTGA. The chain's CDR3 is CASSLNGNTGELFF. The DNA for the CDR3 is TGTGCCAGCAGCTTAAACGGGAACACCGGGGAGCTGTTTTTT.

This chain joins TRBV14 and TRBJ2-1; TRBD2 agrees at 13 bases. Losses at the gene ends were 2 bases for V and 5 bases for J; bases not matched to a gene: 6. Germline V gene sequence: CDR1 SGHDN, CDR2 FVKESK. The CDR3 length is 17 residues. The CDR3 DNA reads TGTGCCAGCAGCCAAAGGACTAGCGGGAGTCTTCACAATGAGCAGTTCTTC. Its translation is CASSQRTSGSLHNEQFF.

The chain is built from TRBV9 and TRBJ2-3; perhaps TRBD2 as D (6 bases). Trimming cost V 3 bases and J 5 bases, with 10 bases left between them. Germline CDR1 and CDR2: SGDLS and YYNGEE. CDR3 length equals 13 residues. CDR3 bases: TGTGCCAGCAGCGGGGAGGCGGGAGATACGCAGTATTTT. Amino acids: CASSGEAGDTQYF.

The chain carries TRBV29-1 and TRBJ1-2; perhaps TRBD1 as D (5 bases). This CDR3 is built from 12 residues. The germline gives CDR1 SQVTM, CDR2 ANQGSEA. The V gene lost 3 bases and the J gene lost 4 bases, with 9 bases spanning the gap. The CDR3, as DNA: TGCAGCGTTGATCAGGGACTCTATGGCTACACCTTC. Amino acid sequence: CSVDQGLYGYTF. Based on the CDR3 plus reference TRBV29-1 and TRBJ1-2, the full variable domain is SAVISQKPSRDICQRGTSLTIQCQVDSQVTMMFWYRQQPGQSLTLIATANQGSEATYESGFVIDKFPISRPNLTFSTLTVSNMSPEDSSIYLCSVDQGLYGYTFGSGTRLTVV.

In this sample, this clone turned up once. This rearrangement joins TRBV10-3 to TRBJ2-1, with 11 bases lining up with TRBD2. Germline loops: CDR1 ENHRY, CDR2 SYGVKD. Trimming took 6 bases from V and 8 from J; bases not matched to a gene: 6. The CDR3 contains 14 residues. CDR3 sequence: CAISQLAGEDEQFF. The DNA of the CDR3 is TGTGCCATCAGCCAACTAGCGGGAGAGGATGAGCAGTTCTTC.

The CDR3 is CASSSWTSVDTQYF. The CDR3 DNA reads TGTGCCAGCAGTTCGTGGACTAGCGTAGATACGCAGTATTTT. The chain combines TRBV28 with TRBJ2-3, with 9 bases identical to TRBD2. The CDR3 is 14 amino acids. CDR1 and CDR2 from the germline V gene are MDHEN and SYDVKM. The junction had 4 bases not matched to a gene; V was cut back by 4 bases and J by 5 bases.

The chain joins TRBV5-1 to TRBJ1-2; 9 positions match TRBD1. The V gene end was trimmed by 0 bases and the J gene end by 7 bases; junction bases not matched to a gene: 7. The CDR3 is made up of 15 amino acids. Germline V lookup: CDR1 SGHRS, CDR2 YFSETQ. The CDR3, as DNA: TGCGCCAGCAGCTTGGGGACAGGGGAGTCCTTTGGCTACACCTTC. As protein: CASSLGTGESFGYTF.

This chain joins TRBV5-4 and TRBJ2-3; TRBD2 agrees at 11 bases. Germline CDR1 reads SGHNT; CDR2 reads YYREEE (reference sequence). The J segment lost 3 bases and the V segment lost 0 bases, leaving 6 bases of the junction unmatched. The length of the CDR3 is 17 residues. CDR3 amino acids: CASSLGSRTSGTDTQYF. As DNA, the CDR3 is TGTGCCAGCAGCTTGGGGTCCAGGACTAGCGGGACAGATACGCAGTATTTT.

This clone has just a few counts. The rearrangement uses TRBV6-1 and TRBJ2-7; 7 nucleotides agree with TRBD1. The CDR3 has 16 residues. The V gene's germline CDR1 is MNHNS and CDR2 SASEGT. After removal of 3 bases from V and 6 bases from J, the junction contained 14 bases not matched to a gene. CDR3 region: CASSDPYDRVGLEQYF. CDR3 nucleotides: TGTGCCAGCAGTGATCCCTACGACAGGGTCGGACTCGAGCAGTACTTC.

This chain connects TRBV9 to TRBJ2-3; 14 positions match TRBD2. The CDR3 totals 18 residues. Germline CDR1 reads SGDLS; CDR2 reads YYNGEE. V dropped 0 bases and J dropped 4; count of bases not matched to a gene: 7. The chain's CDR3 is CASSVGLAGGGSSDTQYF. The CDR3 bases are TGTGCCAGCAGCGTAGGACTAGCGGGAGGGGGGAGTTCAGATACGCAGTATTTT.

The chain has TRBV6-4 and TRBJ2-1; D gene unclear. The CDR3 runs 13 residues. Trimming pared 2 bases from V and 2 bases from J, leaving 4 bases between. Per the germline V gene, CDR1 is MRHNA and CDR2 is SNTAGT. DNA of the CDR3: TGTGCCAGCAGTGACGGAGCCTACAATGAGCAGTTCTTC. This gives the protein CASSDGAYNEQFF.

This clone showed up just a few times. V is TRBV5-6 and J is TRBJ2-4; 7 nucleotides align to TRBD2. This CDR3 has 13 amino acids. V shed 1 base and J 6 bases; nucleotides not matched to a gene: 1. Per the germline V gene, CDR1 is SGHDT and CDR2 is YYEEEE. The CDR3 is CASSLSSGNIQYF. The DNA of the CDR3 is TGTGCCAGCAGCTTGTCTAGCGGAAACATTCAGTACTTC.

The rearrangement links TRBV2 to TRBJ1-2; no reliable D call. Germline V lookup: CDR1 SNHLY, CDR2 FYNNEI. V gave up 2 bases and J gave up 5 bases, with 9 bases separating them. The CDR3 covers 13 residues. The CDR3 coding sequence is TGTGCCAGCAGTGAATTTTTGACTTATGGCTACACCTTC. As protein: CASSEFLTYGYTF.

The genes are TRBV5-4 and TRBJ1-1; TRBD1 might be the D (6 bases). The V end was cut by 0 bases, the J end by 5 bases, with 8 bases between. CDR1 is SGHNT, CDR2 YYREEE, per germline (reference sequence). There are 13 residues in the CDR3. This CDR3 is CASSLATGTEAFF. The CDR3 coding sequence is TGTGCCAGCAGCTTGGCCACAGGGACTGAAGCTTTCTTT.

V and J are TRBV4-1 and TRBJ2-1, with 8 bases identical to TRBD1. The CDR3 totals 15 residues. The V gene's germline CDR1 is MGHRA and CDR2 YSYEKL. V dropped 6 bases and J dropped 0; count of bases not matched to a gene: 4. This CDR3 is CASRIDRGSYNEQFF. In DNA, the CDR3 is TGCGCCAGCAGGATCGACAGGGGCTCCTACAATGAGCAGTTCTTC.

The rearrangement links TRBV10-2 to TRBJ1-5, with D tentatively TRBD1 (6 bases). CDR3 length: 16 residues. V gave up 2 bases and J gave up 4 bases, with 15 bases separating them. Per the germline V gene, CDR1 is WSHSY and CDR2 is SAAADI. In DNA form, the CDR3 reads TGCGCCAGCAGTGAGCTTCTTCTAGGGGGAAATCAGCCCCAGCATTTT. It codes for CASSELLLGGNQPQHF.

The chain carries TRBV19 and TRBJ1-1; TRBD1 might be the D (6 bases). CDR1 and CDR2 from the germline V gene are LNHDA and SQIVND (reference sequence). V shed 7 bases and J shed 4 bases, with 13 bases lying between them. CDR3 length equals 13 residues. CDR3 protein: CASMRRGGTEAFF. Written as DNA, the CDR3 is TGTGCCAGTATGCGCAGGGGTGGCACTGAAGCTTTCTTT.